The 9 T cell receptor beta chains below all came from one sample that was sequenced in a study of OX40 agonist ivuxolimab in advanced cancers. Only in-frame clones appear in the TCRdb table, and some are missing; sequencing was by immunoSEQ multiplex PCR. The data hold some 70,000 clones, with about four fifths observed a single time. Sequenced material: CD4+ or CD8+ T cells sorted from blood, taken in a trial of the OX40 agonist ivuxolimab. These TCRs come from an adult with an advanced solid tumor such as melanoma, head and neck, liver or kidney cancer.

The V gene is TRBV27, the J gene TRBJ1-2; TRBD1 matches at 8 bases. The CDR3 is 14 amino acids. Germline V gene sequence: CDR1 MNHEY, CDR2 SMNVEV (reference sequence). V trimming: 6 bases; J trimming: 6 bases; junction bases outside the gene matches: 9. DNA of the CDR3: TGTGCCAGCAGCATGGGACAGGCGGCGAATGGCTACACCTTC. This translates into CASSMGQAANGYTF.

The genes are TRBV12-5 and TRBJ1-6, with TRBD1 matching 7 bases. Trimming took 3 bases from V and 6 from J; bases not matched to a gene: 5. CDR1 and CDR2 (germline): LGHNT, FRNRAP. The CDR3 is 15 residues long. For the CDR3, the DNA is TGTGCTAGTGGTTTAGCCGGGACAGCTAATTCACCCCTCCACTTT. Protein product: CASGLAGTANSPLHF.

This clone was recorded once. The chain joins TRBV19 to TRBJ2-1; D tentatively fits TRBD1 or TRBD2 (5 bases each). The V gene lost 4 bases and the J gene lost 6 bases, with 10 bases spanning the gap. Germline-derived CDR1 and CDR2 are LNHDA and SQIVND (reference sequence). The CDR3 extends over 13 amino acids. The chain's CDR3 is CASSTPGPNEQFF. CDR3 sequence (DNA): TGTGCCAGTAGTACCCCGGGGCCCAATGAGCAGTTCTTC.

The V call is TRBV10-2, the J call TRBJ2-1; 14 bases agree with TRBD2. V shed 2 bases and J 6 bases; nucleotides not matched to a gene: 0. The CDR3 extends over 15 amino acids. In germline, CDR1 is WSHSY, CDR2 SAAADI. The CDR3 nucleotides are TGCGCCAGCAGTGAGGGACTAGCGGGGGGCAATGAGCAGTTCTTC. Translating gives CASSEGLAGGNEQFF.

The chain carries TRBV6-1 and TRBJ2-5; TRBD1 matches at 10 bases. The V gene end was trimmed by 1 base and the J gene end by 5 bases; junction bases not matched to a gene: 10. Per the germline V gene, CDR1 is MNHNS and CDR2 is SASEGT. This CDR3 spans 17 amino acids. The CDR3 spells CASSEGGQGFGRETQYF. CDR3 in DNA: TGTGCCAGCAGTGAAGGGGGACAGGGGTTTGGTAGGGAGACCCAGTACTTC.

J is TRBJ2-2 and V is TRBV7-6; 7 bases agree with TRBD2. Germline loops: CDR1 SGHVS, CDR2 FNYEAQ. The CDR3 is 15 residues long. After removal of 2 bases from V and 8 bases from J, the junction contained 8 bases not matched to a gene. The CDR3 loop reads CASSLTSGVSGELFF. The CDR3, as DNA: TGTGCCAGCAGCTTAACAAGCGGGGTTTCTGGGGAGCTGTTTTTT.

The rearrangement joins TRBV11-2 to TRBJ2-4, with D unresolved. The CDR3 length is 13 residues. V dropped 2 bases and J dropped 1 base, with 3 bases sitting between them. CDR1 and CDR2 (germline): SGHAT, FQNNGV. The CDR3, as DNA: TGTGCCAGCAGCTTATCTGCCAAAAACATTCAGTACTTC. This sequence encodes CASSLSAKNIQYF.

The chain employs TRBV7-2 and TRBJ2-2; 8 nucleotides match TRBD2. Trimming cost V 3 bases and J 6 bases; bases outside gene matches: 9. There are 16 residues in the CDR3. The germline CDR1 and CDR2 sequences are SGHTA and FQGNSA. The CDR3 spells CASSFKAGADAGELFF. DNA for the CDR3: TGTGCCAGCAGCTTTAAAGCGGGGGCGGATGCCGGGGAGCTGTTTTTT.

CDR3 sequence reads: CASRWGSDTQYF. DNA of the CDR3: TGCGCCAGCAGGTGGGGATCAGATACGCAGTATTTT. The chain has TRBV4-1 and TRBJ2-3; D is unresolved. The CDR3 sequence is 12 residues long. V gave up 6 bases and J gave up 4 bases, with 8 bases separating them. Germline values: CDR1 MGHRA, CDR2 YSYEKL.